This T cell receptor beta chain is drawn from a study of CD8 T cells in ankylosing spondylitis. Trimming took off 4 bases at V and 3 bases at J, with 11 bases between the two ends. Germline-derived CDR1 and CDR2 are SGHRS and YFSETQ. CDR3 size: 13 residues. Findings and caveats of the study: Reportedly, disease-linked clones are significantly enriched in ankylosing spondylitis patients' matched synovial fluid. Prior literature has documented some motif variants in synovial fluid and blood from reactive arthritis.

It was by quantitative 5'-RACE with molecular barcodes that TCR beta libraries were made. One entry per CDR3 protein, called by TCRdb with MiXCR from the 5' RACE reads. The sample holds approximately 350,000 distinct CDR3 sequences, roughly 20% seen once. In its sample, this clonotype was seen a few times. Its antigen is currently unknown. Sequencing used blood, either unsorted or a sorted T cell fraction (not recorded which). The J gene is TRBJ2-7, the V gene TRBV5-1; D is ambiguous. This clonotype was obtained from a male donor with ankylosing spondylitis or in good health (not recorded which). As DNA, the CDR3 is TGCGCCAGCAGCGCGGACGCGAGCTACGAGCAGTACTTC. Its protein is CASSADASYEQYF.